A selection of T cell receptor beta chains follows, all from one sample in a study of cytomegalovirus exposure and HLA in healthy donors. Clones were read by immunoSEQ multiplex PCR, and TCRdb kept only the in-frame ones, dropping some. Found here are 150,000 or so clones; the top ten clones hold around 1.5%. Material: PBMCs. The source is a woman aged 50 to 60 in good health and CMV-seronegative. Both conserved end residues are part of each CDR3. A D gene is named only where the DNA matches it firmly.

TRBV9	TRBJ2-1	TRBD2	TGTGCCAGCAGCCCCGGACTAGCGGGGGTCTACAATGAGCAGTTCTTC	CASSPGLAGVYNEQFF
TRBV6-1	TRBJ1-2	TRBD1	TGTGCCAGCAGTGAAGGGGGACAGGGGCTTTTGGGCTACACCTTC	CASSEGGQGLLGYTF
TRBV18	TRBJ2-3	-	TGTGCCAGCTCACCTATTTCCACAGATACGCAGTATTTT	CASSPISTDTQYF
TRBV30	TRBJ1-6	TRBD1	TGTGCCTGGAGTACAGGGGGCTTGTCACCCCTCCACTTT	CAWSTGGLSPLHF
TRBV7-2	TRBJ1-5	-	TGTGCCAGCAGCTTTTTCGGGGGGGTGGAACAGCCCCAGCATTTT	CASSFFGGVEQPQHF
TRBV10-3	TRBJ1-2	-	TGTGCCATCAGTGAGCCGACAGTCTCCTATGGCTACACCTTC	CAISEPTVSYGYTF
TRBV2	TRBJ1-6	TRBD1	TGTGCCAGCAGAACCGGGACAGGAAATGAAAATTCACCCCTCCACTTT	CASRTGTGNENSPLHF
TRBV4-1	TRBJ2-7	-	TGCGCCAGCAGCCAAGGGCAGGCGTTCTCCTACGAGCAGTACTTC	CASSQGQAFSYEQYF
TRBV6-5	TRBJ1-1	-	TGTGCCAGCAGTAGGGGTCCTGAAGCTTTCTTT	CASSRGPEAFF
TRBV19	TRBJ2-5	-	TGTGCCAGTAGTATAGTCCAGGGGAAGGAGACCCAGTACTTC	CASSIVQGKETQYF
TRBV28	TRBJ1-5	TRBD1	TGTGCCAGCAGCCTCCGGGACAGCCATCAGCCCCAGCATTTT	CASSLRDSHQPQHF
TRBV6-1	TRBJ2-7	TRBD2	TGTGCCAGCAGTGAAGCAGATAGCGGGGGGTACGAGCAGTACTTC	CASSEADSGGYEQYF
TRBV19	TRBJ2-3	TRBD1	TGTGCCAGTAGTATCGGGACAGGAGGTAGCACAGATACGCAGTATTTT	CASSIGTGGSTDTQYF
TRBV5-1	TRBJ2-7	-	TGCGCCAGCAGCTTGGATTGGGGGGACGAGCAGTACTTC	CASSLDWGDEQYF
TRBV30	TRBJ1-3	TRBD1	TGTGCCTGGAGTAACGGACAGGGGTTAGGACACACCATATATTTT	CAWSNGQGLGHTIYF
TRBV18	TRBJ2-5	-	TGTGCCAGCTCACCACTATCACAGTTCTTAAGGACCCAGTACTTC	CASSPLSQFLRTQYF
TRBV28	TRBJ2-7	TRBD2	TGTGCCAGCAGTCGGTCTAGCGGGAGCCCGTACGAGCAGTACTTC	CASSRSSGSPYEQYF
TRBV30	TRBJ2-7	TRBD1	TGTGCCTGGAACCGAGGACAGGGGTACGTGGGGGAGCAGTACTTC	CAWNRGQGYVGEQYF
TRBV10-3	TRBJ2-3	TRBD2	TGTGCCATGGCTCCGGGACTAGCGGGCACAGATACGCAGTATTTT	CAMAPGLAGTDTQYF
TRBV19	TRBJ2-4	-	TGTGCCAGTAGTATAGGGCACAGGGTCGGGAACATTCAGTACTTC	CASSIGHRVGNIQYF
TRBV27	TRBJ2-1	TRBD2	TGTGCCAGCAGTACACTAGCGGGAGTTAACAATGAGCAGTTCTTC	CASSTLAGVNNEQFF
TRBV15	TRBJ2-5	-	TGTGCCACCAGCAGAAGGTCGGCAGGGGTTGGAGAGACCCAGTACTTC	CATSRRSAGVGETQYF
TRBV19	TRBJ2-1	TRBD1	TGTGCCAGTAGTATGCTGGGGACAGGGCTCAATGAGCAGTTCTTC	CASSMLGTGLNEQFF
TRBV6-1	TRBJ1-6	TRBD1	TGTGCCAGCAGCACTTCGGGACAGGGTAATTCACCCCTCCACTTT	CASSTSGQGNSPLHF
TRBV7-2	TRBJ1-5	TRBD1	TGTGCCAGCAGCTTAGGGGACAGTCGGAATCAGCCCCAGCATTTT	CASSLGDSRNQPQHF
TRBV11-2	TRBJ2-5	-	TGTGCCAGCAGCCCCCGAACAGGGTGGGAACAAGAGACCCAGTACTTC	CASSPRTGWEQETQYF
TRBV9	TRBJ2-1	-	TGTGCCAGCAGCGTAGGCGGTCCCTACAATGAGCAGTTCTTC	CASSVGGPYNEQFF
TRBV29-1	TRBJ1-4	TRBD1	TGCAGCGTCGAGGACAGGAATGAAAAACTGTTTTTT	CSVEDRNEKLFF
TRBV28	TRBJ1-2	-	TGTGCCAGCAGTGCCGCGGTACACGACAACTATGGCTACACCTTC	CASSAAVHDNYGYTF
TRBV4-3	TRBJ2-5	TRBD2	TGCGCCAGCAGCCAAGTCTTCACTAGCGGGAGGAGTGCGACCCAGTACTTC	CASSQVFTSGRSATQYF